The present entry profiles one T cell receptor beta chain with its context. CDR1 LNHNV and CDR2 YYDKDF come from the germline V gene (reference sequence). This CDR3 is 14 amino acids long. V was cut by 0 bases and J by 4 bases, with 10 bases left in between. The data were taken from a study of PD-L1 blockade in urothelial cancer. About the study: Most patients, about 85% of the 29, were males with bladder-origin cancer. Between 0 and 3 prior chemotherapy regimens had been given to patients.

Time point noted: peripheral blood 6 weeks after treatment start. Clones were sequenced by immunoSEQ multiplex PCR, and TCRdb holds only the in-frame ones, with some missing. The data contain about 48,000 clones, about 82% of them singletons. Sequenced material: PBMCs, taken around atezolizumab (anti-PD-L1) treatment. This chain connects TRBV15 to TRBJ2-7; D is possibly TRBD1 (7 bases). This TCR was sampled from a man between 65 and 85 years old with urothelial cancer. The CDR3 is CATSREQGGYEQYF. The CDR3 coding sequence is TGTGCCACCAGCAGAGAGCAGGGGGGATACGAGCAGTACTTC.